The 4 T cell receptor beta chains below all came from one sample that was sequenced in a study of blood T cell repertoires in COVID-19. Sequencing used immunoSEQ multiplex PCR; TCRdb keeps in-frame clones, though not all of them. The table has about 280,000 clones, 75% to 85% seen once. The sample consisted of peripheral blood. The receptors shown here come from a man in his fifties or sixties with active or convalescent COVID-19.

The chain joins TRBV24-1 to TRBJ2-2; perhaps TRBD1 as D (5 bases). V lost 1 base to trimming and J lost 4 bases, with 6 bases between them. Per germline, CDR1 KGHDR and CDR2 SFDVKD. This CDR3 spans 14 amino acids. The CDR3 sequence: CATSDLRGTGELFF. Here the CDR3 DNA reads TGTGCCACCAGTGATTTAAGGGGCACCGGGGAGCTGTTTTTT.

The chain employs TRBV5-1 and TRBJ2-7; 10 bases agree with TRBD2. This CDR3 spans 13 amino acids. The germline CDR1 and CDR2 sequences are SGHRS and YFSETQ. Germline trimming cut 2 bases from V and 6 bases from J; bases unmatched to any gene: 2. CDR3 DNA sequence: TGCGCCAGCAGCTTTATAGCGGGGGGCGAGCAGTACTTC. This gives the protein CASSFIAGGEQYF.

The genes are TRBV28 and TRBJ2-6; D is possibly TRBD2 (5 bases). CDR1 is MDHEN and CDR2 is SYDVKM in the germline V gene. The CDR3 spans 17 residues. With 3 bases removed from V and 0 bases from J, the gap between germline ends came to 12 bases. The CDR3 reads CASSFPNRDSGANVLTF. The CDR3 nucleotides read TGTGCCAGCAGTTTCCCAAACCGGGACTCTGGGGCCAACGTCCTGACTTTC.

This sequence joins TRBV6-6 and TRBJ2-7; 10 nucleotides agree with TRBD1. V gave up 5 bases and J gave up 1 base; unmatched junction bases: 5. The CDR3 sequence is 15 residues long. The germline V gene encodes CDR1 MNHNY and CDR2 SVGAGI (reference sequence). CDR3 nucleotides: TGTGCCAGCAGTCCGGACAGGGGGGTATCCTACGAGCAGTACTTC. It encodes CASSPDRGVSYEQYF.